This T cell receptor (beta chain) emerged from a study of human T cells and chemical hapten exposure. The CDR3 loop spans 14 amino acids. The V and J ends lost 2 bases and 3 bases respectively, with 11 bases between them. Study findings and constraints: Expanded TCRs produced significantly more large CDR3 similarity clusters than controls did. TCRs at a frequency above 1 in 1000 stayed unchanged with DPC sensitization.

Of note for this clonotype: Its specificity is not known.

Time point reported: pre-sensitization, week 0. Treatment given: therapeutic diphenylcyclopropenone sensitization with weekly scalp DPC. In every case, blood was obtained before the patch test was applied. One entry per CDR3 protein, called by TCRdb with MiXCR from the RACE reads. The data show roughly 88,000 distinct CDR3 sequences, with roughly a tenth seen just once and about 3.5% held by the top ten. This clonotype was sampled from a woman in her thirties or forties with alopecia areata. Some clones in this sample may be carry-over from other donors' samples. V is TRBV12-3 or TRBV12-4 and J is TRBJ2-7; D call uncertain. The specimen comprised whole blood, sampled in connection with sensitization to the hapten diphenylcyclopropenone (DPC). DNA for the CDR3: TGTGCCAGCAGTTTAACTTTCGGGTACTACGAGCAGTACTTC. It codes for CASSLTFGYYEQYF.